This T cell receptor beta chain stems from a study of blood T cell repertoires in COVID-19. Study information: The United States, Italy and Spain supplied acute and convalescent COVID-19 samples.

Trimming removed 5 bases at V and 0 bases at J, with 14 bases between. The CDR3 runs 15 residues. Germline V lookup: CDR1 SGHAT, CDR2 FQNNGV. Authors' data handling: Quantification of nucleated cells was approximated via reference gene primer amplification. The method was immunoSEQ multiplex PCR; TCRdb's version includes in-frame clones alone and lacks a portion of them. That table gives V, J and clone size, and the DNA gave D and trimming. The sample lists just under 350,000 clones, over 80% occurring once. The clonotype was recovered from a woman between 50 and 59 years old with COVID-19, enrolled during active disease. The rearrangement joins TRBV11-2 to TRBJ2-7, with D perhaps TRBD2 (6 bases). The specimen was peripheral blood. Written as DNA, the CDR3 is TGTGCCAGCAGCCCTAGTGCGGGAATCTCCTACGAGCAGTACTTC. Residues: CASSPSAGISYEQYF.